Sequencing of this TCR beta chain was carried out in a study of shared clonotypes between healthy human individuals (dated by TCRdb to the early 2020s). Notes on the research overall: Two women and three men aged 18 to 49 years were included in the cohort. Per donor, three plates each were used for CD4 naive and CD4 memory, two for CD8 naive, and one for CD8 memory. To increase sequencing depth and limit assay-specific biases, different laboratories used diverse techniques to prepare libraries and sequence TCR repertoires. Between about 0.9 and 9 billion PBMCs per donor were obtained by leukapheresis. The study deeply sequenced blood TCR repertoires of five healthy adults to estimate repertoire size and the extent of clonotype sharing between individuals. Overall results and qualifications from the work: When a few donors were compared, the shared fraction of clonotypes was 5% to 6.5% for naive CD4, around 3.6% for naive CD8, 2% to 2.5% for memory CD4, and less than 0.5% for memory CD8. Pairwise subsampling indicated that sequencing depth was expected to affect the degree of clonotype sharing among donors. Larger estimated clonotype richness was generally found for naive subsets than for memory subsets. The small number of donors limited the genetic and exposure-history diversity represented. Incomplete sequencing was indicated by rarefaction of sorted-subset datasets, despite the large sequencing depth. Sampling was limited to blood, and TCR repertoires in tissue likely differ from TCR repertoires in blood. Higher generation probabilities were observed for clonotypes shared by all four sorted-subset donors than for non-shared clonotypes.

A remark on this clone: The target of this receptor is not known. No much larger clonotype is one base removed from it; base qualities were not supplied.

TCR CDR3 regions were amplified from genomic DNA by multiplex PCR using the deep immunoSEQ assay. Extracted genomic DNA from each cell subset was distributed evenly across all wells of several immunoSEQ 96-well plates, and each plate was treated as a replicate. For sorted subsets, 200 ng of genomic DNA, equivalent to about 30,000 T cell genomes, went into each replicate PCR. Purified libraries were measured with a Qubit 3.0 fluorometer, size-checked on a Bioanalyzer 2100, and measured again with the KAPA Library Quantification kit. Every immunoSEQ 96-well plate was sequenced on a dedicated single-read 150-cycle Illumina NextSeq 550 flow cell. The authors' pipeline ran thus. Because the immunoSEQ output included only junctional sequences and no quality scores, the filtering could not be the same as the filtering used for full-length reads. Sequences were annotated with PyIR, a Python wrapper for IgBLAST v1.9, and V/J genes and CDR3 were assigned using IMGT germline references. Any read was removed if the V/J assignment was weak (E-value above 1e-6), the CDR3 was missing, or the read contained stop codons, out-of-frame junctions, or ambiguous translated residues. A V3J clonotype was defined by an identical inferred V gene, J gene, and CDR3 amino acid sequence. To compute the percentage overlap between repertoires, the number of shared unique clonotypes was divided by the size of the smaller repertoire. Repertoire richness was assessed with RTK rarefaction, the Chao1 estimator, and Recon v2.1 estimates of unobserved clonotypes. OLGA was used to compute generation probabilities for all TCRbeta clonotypes that the gDNA method yielded from four donors. As stored in TCRdb, this immuneACCESS dataset retains in-frame rearrangements with V and J assigned. A fraction of the clones does not appear; measured against another copy, unresolved V genes explain less than half of the discrepancy, and the remainder lacks a known reason. The V and J calls and clone size come from that table; D and trimming were worked out from the DNA. The sample table lists around 2.1 million clones, around 93% of them with a count of one. The ten largest clones add up to 1.7% of the sample.

CD8 naive samples were CD45RO-negative cells positively selected for CCR7, giving a CD45RA+CCR7+ population that excluded TemRA cells. Donors were healthy HIV-negative adults with no recently reported acute infections or vaccinations. Every donor was a Caucasian adult living in Nashville, Tennessee, USA. Blood was collected by leukapheresis, and PBMCs were isolated by Ficoll-Histopaque density gradient centrifugation and then cryopreserved in liquid nitrogen vapor phase. Analytical flow cytometry was used to check the purity and quantity of each magnetically sorted T cell population. Genomic DNA was isolated from each sorted fraction and quantified by UV absorbance on a Nanodrop 2000c. This receptor was obtained from a man between 18 and 29 years old in good health. Some clones in this sample may be carry-over from other donors' samples. The sample taken for sequencing was naive CD8+ T cells from PBMCs. The cell subset or site label, as the study defines it: CD45RA+CCR7+.

The DNA sequence is given as TGTGCCTGGAGTGTACAATCGGGGAGGGCCTACGAGCAGTACTTC. Its coded protein is CAWSVQSGRAYEQYF. Here the chain combines TRBV30 and TRBJ2-7, and TRBD2 aligns with 7 junction nucleotides. Sequences GTSNPN (CDR1) and SVGIG (CDR2) are obtained from the germline V gene (reference sequence). Germline trimming amounts to 0 bases on V and 2 bases on J, with 7 as the count of junction bases outside the gene matches. The CDR3 goes from the cysteine to the phenylalanine over 15 residues. Here the CDR3 DNA is all that survives: 45 bases in frame from base 1.